This TCR beta chain was obtained from a study of CD8 T cells in ankylosing spondylitis. The CDR3 runs to 13 residues. Germline V CDR1 and CDR2: LNHDA, SQIVND (reference sequence). Trimming took off 6 bases at V and 5 bases at J, with 10 bases between the two ends. TCRdb re-called the 5' RACE reads through MiXCR, storing one row per CDR3 protein. This sample has under 300,000 distinct CDR3 sequences, with about 20% found just once. Findings and limits, study-wide: A motif in TCR beta, a set of roughly eight highly homologous variants, appeared characteristic of ankylosing spondylitis blood.

Points on this clonotype: The antigen remains unidentified.

Sequenced material: blood, either unsorted or a sorted T cell fraction (not recorded which). This chain connects TRBV19 to TRBJ1-4; possible D gene TRBD1, 6 bases. The clonotype originates from a male donor with ankylosing spondylitis or in good health (not recorded which). The CDR3 here is CASSDRTNEKLFF. The CDR3 nucleotides are TGTGCCAGTAGCGACAGGACAAATGAAAAACTGTTTTTT. The full variable domain, rest sourced from reference TRBV19 and TRBJ1-4, is DGGITQSPKYLFRKEGQNVTLSCEQNLNHDAMYWYRQDPGQGLRLIYYSQIVNDFQKGDIAEGYSVSREKKESFPLTVTSAQKNPTAFYLCASSDRTNEKLFFGSGTQLSVL.